The T cell receptor beta chain under discussion was sequenced for a study of T cell responses to AZD1222 COVID-19 vaccine. The CDR3 is 16 residues long. Germline CDR1 is LGHNA and CDR2 is YSLEER. Trimming cost V 1 base and J 8 bases; bases outside gene matches: 7. On this clone itself: The antigen is unknown.

The assay was immunoSEQ multiplex PCR, and TCRdb's table has in-frame clones only and misses some. There are 100,000 to 150,000 clones in the sample; over 75% occur only once, and less than 8.5% lies in the top ten. Study outcomes and limitations: Researchers report vaccine-associated CD4 TCRs spanning spike, with dominance at 160-218 and 743-854.

This rearrangement joins TRBV4-3 to TRBJ2-4; 11 nucleotides line up with TRBD1. Source: peripheral blood, taken on day 0 of AZD1222 vaccination. The sequence was obtained from an adult in good health. This chain's CDR3 is CASSQAGTGGIDIQYF. The CDR3 DNA is TGCGCCAGCAGCCAAGCCGGGACAGGGGGAATAGACATTCAGTACTTC.